These 21 T cell receptor beta chains were sequenced from one sample in a study of shared clonotypes between healthy human individuals. Sequencing was performed with immunoSEQ multiplex PCR; in TCRdb, only in-frame clones are kept and a portion is missing. The sample holds about a million clones; 70% to 85% are singletons and the top ten take roughly 0.82%. Sequencing was carried out using memory CD4+ T cells from PBMCs. The subset here: CD45RA-negative fraction. All receptors derive from a man between 18 and 29 years old in good health. Some clones in this sample may be carry-over from other donors' samples.

This rearrangement joins TRBV6-1 to TRBJ2-7, with 9 bases lining up with TRBD1. Germline loops: CDR1 MNHNS, CDR2 SASEGT. The junction had 12 bases not matched to a gene; V was cut back by 6 bases and J by 6 bases. CDR3 length: 15 amino acids. CDR3 DNA sequence: TGTGCCAGCAGGAGCAGACAGGGGGAGAGTGCCGAGCAGTACTTC. This gives the protein CASRSRQGESAEQYF.

This chain uses TRBV15 with TRBJ1-2; D may be TRBD1 (6 bases). This CDR3 contains 12 residues. The germline V gene encodes CDR1 LNHNV and CDR2 YYDKDF (reference sequence). The V gene lost 5 bases and the J gene lost 4 bases, with 8 bases spanning the gap. The CDR3 protein is CATSQQGYGYTF. For the CDR3, the DNA is TGTGCCACCAGCCAACAGGGCTATGGCTACACCTTC.

V is TRBV2 and J is TRBJ2-1, with D possibly being TRBD2 (10 bases). In germline, CDR1 is SNHLY, CDR2 FYNNEI. The CDR3 extends over 17 amino acids. With 10 bases removed from V and 7 bases from J, the gap between germline ends came to 29 bases. As DNA, the CDR3 is TGTGCCACCTCCGGGACAGGGAGGGCTAGCGGGAGAAATGAGCAGTTCTTC. This encodes CATSGTGRASGRNEQFF. Variable domain in full (rest from reference TRBV2 and TRBJ2-1): EPEVTQTPSHQVTQMGQEVILRCVPISNHLYFYWYRQILGQKVEFLVSFYNNEISEKSEIFDDQFSVERPDGSNFTLKIRSTKLEDSAMYFCATSGTGRASGRNEQFFGPGTRLTVL.

This clone was counted once. The same CDR3 can be traced to other DNA sequences in this sample. This chain uses TRBV14 with TRBJ1-2; D gene ambiguous. V lost 4 bases to trimming and J lost 3 bases, with 9 bases between them. The CDR3 loop spans 13 amino acids. Germline CDR1 and CDR2: SGHDN and FVKESK. The CDR3: CASSPTGDYGYTF. DNA for the CDR3: TGTGCCAGCAGCCCAACCGGGGACTATGGCTACACCTTC.

This clone was counted once. V gene TRBV7-3 combines with J gene TRBJ2-1; 10 bases match TRBD2. Trimming removed 5 bases from V and 6 bases from J; junction bases left unmatched: 7. Germline V lookup: CDR1 SGHTA, CDR2 FQGTGA. The CDR3 spans 15 residues. The CDR3 DNA reads as TGTGCCAGCAGCCGAGCGGGAGGGCCGGGCAATGAGCAGTTCTTC. This translates into CASSRAGGPGNEQFF. Using reference TRBV7-3 and TRBJ2-1 for the parts outside the CDR3, the full variable domain is GAGVSQTPSNKVTEKGKYVELRCDPISGHTALYWYRQSLGQGPEFLIYFQGTGAADDSGLPNDRFFAVRPEGSVSTLKIQRTERGDSAVYLCASSRAGGPGNEQFFGPGTRLTVL.

The genes are TRBV18 and TRBJ1-4; no reliable D call. V was shortened by 6 bases and J by 2 bases, with 10 bases between the two germline ends. This CDR3 region has 14 residues. Germline lookup yields CDR1 KGHSH and CDR2 LQKENI. The CDR3: CASSQDYTNEKLFF. In nucleotides, the CDR3 is TGTGCCAGCTCCCAGGATTATACTAATGAAAAACTGTTTTTT.

This clone came up a few times. The genes are TRBV28 and TRBJ1-2; D ambiguous. Per the germline V gene, CDR1 is MDHEN and CDR2 is SYDVKM. Trimming pared 2 bases from V and 5 bases from J, leaving 9 bases between. CDR3 length: 13 residues. The CDR3 is CASSLALRYGYTF. The CDR3 DNA reads TGTGCCAGCAGTTTAGCACTGCGTTATGGCTACACCTTC.

The gene calls are TRBV4-1 and TRBJ2-6; 10 nucleotides line up with TRBD2. The length of the CDR3 is 19 residues. The V segment lost 0 bases and the J segment 1 base; nucleotides outside the gene matches: 6. Per germline, CDR1 MGHRA and CDR2 YSYEKL. The CDR3 DNA sequence: TGCGCCAGCAGCCAAGACGCTAGCGGGAGTGTTTCTGGGGCCAACGTCCTGACTTTC. Its translation is CASSQDASGSVSGANVLTF.

In its sample, this clone was seen a few times. The rearrangement joins TRBV5-6 to TRBJ1-2, with D possibly matching TRBD1 (5 bases). The V gene's germline CDR1 is SGHDT and CDR2 YYEEEE. V was clipped by 4 bases and J by 8 bases, with 21 bases between them. The CDR3 loop spans 15 amino acids. In nucleotides, the CDR3 is TGTGCCAGCAGCCCCTACGGGCCGATAAGGGGAGGCTACACCTTC. It translates to CASSPYGPIRGGYTF.

The CDR3 DNA follows: TGTGCCAGCAGCCATCGGGACAGGGAAACTGAAGCTTTCTTT. It yields the protein CASSHRDRETEAFF. V is TRBV7-9 and J is TRBJ1-1, with 9 bases fitting TRBD1. Germline values: CDR1 SEHNR, CDR2 FQNEAQ (reference sequence). V lost 5 bases, J lost 5 bases, and 6 bases stayed unmatched. The CDR3 covers 14 residues.

Concerning this clone itself: Just one base apart from a much larger clone, this may be a read error. The V gene is TRBV11-2, the J gene TRBJ2-6, with D perhaps assigned TRBD1 or TRBD2 (5 bases each). This CDR3 is built from 15 residues. Germline assignment: CDR1 SGHAT and CDR2 FQNNGV. CDR3 in DNA: TGTACCAGCAGCCTCCGGGACGTGGGGGCCAACGTCCTGACTTTC. Its translation: CTSSLRDVGANVLTF.

The chain employs TRBV5-1 and TRBJ2-1; D might be TRBD1 (5 bases). The CDR3 sequence is 13 residues long. Per the germline V gene, CDR1 is SGHRS and CDR2 is YFSETQ. Trimming shortened V by 7 bases and J by 1 base, and 9 bases separated the two germline ends. CDR3 in DNA: TGCGCCAGCGGGGCCGGATCCTACAATGAGCAGTTCTTC. Translating gives CASGAGSYNEQFF.

The rearrangement joins TRBV5-4 to TRBJ2-2; 14 nucleotides align to TRBD2. Looked up from germline, CDR1 is SGHNT and CDR2 is YYREEE (reference sequence). This CDR3 has 18 residues. J was trimmed by 7 bases and V by 3 bases; bases with no gene match: 11. The CDR3 DNA is TGTGCCAGCAGCTACCCGGGACTAGCGGGAGCGATTGGCGGGGAGCTGTTTTTT. Its translation: CASSYPGLAGAIGGELFF.

The V gene is TRBV7-9, the J gene TRBJ2-1, with D perhaps assigned TRBD1 or TRBD2 (5 bases each). The germline gives CDR1 SEHNR, CDR2 FQNEAQ (reference sequence). V was pared by 4 bases and J by 7 bases, with 17 bases between. The length of the CDR3 is 15 residues. Written as DNA, the CDR3 is TGTGCCAGCAGCTCCCACGGGGCGTCGGGTAATGAGCAGTTCTTC. Translated: CASSSHGASGNEQFF.

A single count supports this clone. Within the sample, other DNA sequences also encode this same CDR3. The chain couples TRBV7-2 to TRBJ2-2; D not resolved. CDR1 is SGHTA, CDR2 FQGNSA, per germline. V was shortened by 5 bases and J by 1 base, with 5 bases between the two germline ends. This CDR3 has 13 amino acids. The CDR3 region is CASSLLNTGELFF. The CDR3 DNA sequence: TGTGCCAGCAGCCTTCTGAACACCGGGGAGCTGTTTTTT.

The chain has TRBV2 and TRBJ2-1; 11 nucleotides align to TRBD2. Germline V lookup: CDR1 SNHLY, CDR2 FYNNEI. The CDR3 covers 18 residues. The ends lost 3 bases at V and 3 bases at J; junction bases unmatched: 10. CDR3 coding DNA: TGTGCCAGCAGTGATAAGGGGCTAGCGGGAGGAGGCTACAATGAGCAGTTCTTC. Translating it yields CASSDKGLAGGGYNEQFF.

As concerns this clone: The identical CDR3 is also encoded by other nucleotide sequences in the sample. The chain is built from TRBV7-9 and TRBJ1-1; D is ambiguous. Trimming took off 1 base at V and 0 bases at J, with 6 bases between the two ends. CDR1 is SEHNR and CDR2 is FQNEAQ in the germline V gene (reference sequence). The CDR3 sequence is 14 residues long. Here the CDR3 DNA reads TGTGCCAGCAGCTTAGGAACTTTGAACACTGAAGCTTTCTTT. Translating it yields CASSLGTLNTEAFF.

This clone has more than one count but fewer than ten. The chain links TRBV5-1 to TRBJ2-5; TRBD1 is a possible D gene (6 bases). The CDR3 loop spans 14 amino acids. Trimming left V 4 bases short and J 5 bases short, with 15 bases between. Germline V gene lookup returns CDR1 SGHRS and CDR2 YFSETQ. CDR3: CASSLGQRMETQYF. CDR3 in DNA: TGCGCCAGCAGCCTGGGACAACGTATGGAGACCCAGTACTTC.

V and J are TRBV2 and TRBJ2-3, with D maybe TRBD2 (7 bases). V lost 5 bases to trimming and J lost 14 bases, with 20 bases between them. This CDR3 is 13 amino acids long. Germline V gene lookup returns CDR1 SNHLY and CDR2 FYNNEI. CDR3 in amino acids: CASSSSRGGLSYF. CDR3 DNA sequence: TGTGCCAGCAGTTCCTCGAGGGGGGGACTTTCGTATTTT.

CDR3 region: CASYERINEKLFF. The CDR3 DNA reads TGTGCCAGCTATGAACGGATTAATGAAAAACTGTTTTTT. This sequence joins TRBV28 and TRBJ1-4; D not certain. The V end lost 8 bases, the J end lost 4 bases, and 11 bases lay between the germline ends. Germline CDR1 MDHEN, CDR2 SYDVKM. The CDR3 extends over 13 amino acids.

This chain uses TRBV18 with TRBJ1-3; tentatively, D is TRBD1 (5 bases). This CDR3 spans 16 amino acids. Trimming removed 2 bases from V and 0 bases from J, with 11 bases in between. CDR1 KGHSH and CDR2 LQKENI come from the germline V gene. The CDR3 sequence is CASSPSAQGSGNTIYF. CDR3 in DNA: TGTGCCAGCTCACCATCCGCCCAGGGCTCTGGAAACACCATATATTTT. The full variable domain, rest sourced from reference TRBV18 and TRBJ1-3, is NAGVMQNPRHLVRRRGQEARLRCSPMKGHSHVYWYRQLPEEGLKFMVYLQKENIIDESGMPKERFSAEFPKEGPSILRIQQVVRGDSAAYFCASSPSAQGSGNTIYFGEGSWLTVV.